The 28 T cell receptor beta chains reported below all come from one sample, sequenced in a study of CD8 T cells in ankylosing spondylitis. MiXCR was run by TCRdb on the 5' RACE reads, yielding one entry per CDR3 protein. This sample has 350,000 or so distinct CDR3 sequences, with roughly 14% found just once. The sequenced sample consisted of blood, either unsorted or a sorted T cell fraction (not recorded which). The receptor set was obtained from a male donor with ankylosing spondylitis or in good health (not recorded which).

This clonotype was recorded a few times. The chain couples TRBV5-1 to TRBJ2-4; TRBD2 might be the D (5 bases). The V end lost 2 bases, the J end lost 5 bases, and 14 bases lay between the germline ends. Germline V lookup: CDR1 SGHRS, CDR2 YFSETQ. This CDR3 contains 15 residues. In DNA, the CDR3 is TGCGCCAGCAGCTTCTCCGGGGTCGGGGAAAACATTCAGTACTTC. As protein: CASSFSGVGENIQYF.

This clonotype was detected ten times or more. This chain connects TRBV29-1 to TRBJ2-7; a weak D match, TRBD1 (6 bases). V was cut by 7 bases and J by 0 bases, with 10 bases left in between. Per the germline V gene, CDR1 is SQVTM and CDR2 is ANQGSEA. The CDR3 consists of 12 residues. The CDR3 nucleotides read TGCAGCGCTAAACAGGGCTCCTACGAGCAGTACTTC. It encodes CSAKQGSYEQYF.

The chain couples TRBV5-1 to TRBJ2-4; possibly TRBD1 for D (6 bases). Germline values: CDR1 SGHRS, CDR2 YFSETQ. This CDR3 region has 14 residues. The germline V and J ends were trimmed by 0 bases and 3 bases, with 7 bases remaining between them. CDR3 amino acids: CASSLGGGKNIQYF. CDR3 DNA: TGCGCCAGCAGCTTGGGAGGGGGCAAAAACATTCAGTACTTC.

A few counts support this clonotype. V and J are TRBV7-2 and TRBJ2-7; 9 bases map to TRBD2. The germline CDR1 and CDR2 sequences are SGHTA and FQGNSA. CDR3 length: 15 residues. V lost 1 base and J lost 7; bases outside the gene matches: 8. For the CDR3, the DNA is TGTGCCAGCAGCTTAGGAGCGGGGGGTTCTGAAGAGCAGTACTTC. It is translated as CASSLGAGGSEEQYF.

This clonotype has more than one count but fewer than ten. The chain recombines TRBV14 with TRBJ2-7; no firm D call. V was trimmed by 0 bases and J by 9 bases, leaving 6 bases between them. Germline values: CDR1 SGHDN, CDR2 FVKESK. There are 11 residues in the CDR3. Here the CDR3 DNA reads TGTGCCAGCAGCCAAGATTTCCGGCAGTACTTC. It yields the protein CASSQDFRQYF.

This clonotype was seen a few times. The chain employs TRBV5-6 and TRBJ1-1; D ambiguous. Germline V CDR1 and CDR2: SGHDT, YYEEEE. The CDR3 runs to 14 residues. V lost 2 bases to trimming and J lost 5 bases, with 13 bases between them. The CDR3 DNA reads as TGTGCCAGCAGCTTAGAGGTATCGAGGACTGAAGCTTTCTTT. Its translation is CASSLEVSRTEAFF.

V usage is TRBV5-1 and J usage is TRBJ1-4; 7 positions agree with TRBD1. This CDR3 spans 14 amino acids. Germline V gene sequence: CDR1 SGHRS, CDR2 YFSETQ. Germline trimming cut 0 bases from V and 10 bases from J; bases unmatched to any gene: 6. Here the CDR3 reads CASSLDWDRPKLFF. The CDR3 DNA reads as TGCGCCAGCAGCTTGGACTGGGACAGACCAAAACTGTTTTTT.

The chain joins TRBV20-1 to TRBJ1-6, with a tentative D call TRBD1 (6 bases). The germline V gene has CDR1 DFQATT and CDR2 SNEGSKA (reference sequence). V was clipped by 0 bases and J by 5 bases, with 11 bases between them. The CDR3 has 15 amino acids. The CDR3 bases are TGCAGTGCTAGAGATAGCCAGGGGAATAATTCACCCCTCCACTTT. It codes for CSARDSQGNNSPLHF.

This sequence joins TRBV10-3 and TRBJ1-1; 10 bases fit TRBD1. The germline CDR1 and CDR2 sequences are ENHRY and SYGVKD. Trimming took 7 bases from V and 1 from J; bases not matched to a gene: 3. The CDR3 runs 14 residues. This CDR3 reads CAINGQGGNTEAFF. The DNA of the CDR3 is TGTGCCATCAACGGACAGGGGGGGAACACTGAAGCTTTCTTT.

The chain's CDR3 is CASNEGGVNEQFF. As DNA, the CDR3 is TGTGCCAGTAACGAAGGGGGGGTCAATGAGCAGTTCTTC. The V and J genes are TRBV19 and TRBJ2-1; a weak D match, TRBD2 (7 bases). The germline V gene encodes CDR1 LNHDA and CDR2 SQIVND (reference sequence). Trimming left V 7 bases short and J 6 bases short, with 13 bases between. The CDR3 contains 13 residues.

This clonotype was seen a few times. V usage is TRBV5-1 and J usage is TRBJ2-5; D is unclear. The germline gives CDR1 SGHRS, CDR2 YFSETQ. V lost 0 bases and J 1 base, leaving 7 bases between the germline ends. CDR3 length equals 14 residues. For the CDR3, the DNA is TGCGCCAGCAGCTTGGAGCAGCCCCAAGAGACCCAGTACTTC. Protein product: CASSLEQPQETQYF.

The V gene is TRBV3-1, the J gene TRBJ2-2, with TRBD2 matching 9 bases. Trimming took 0 bases from V and 3 from J; bases not matched to a gene: 5. Germline V gene sequence: CDR1 LGHDT, CDR2 YNNKEL (reference sequence). The CDR3 spans 17 residues. The DNA of the CDR3 is TGTGCCAGCAGCCAAGAATTCAGGACTAGCGACACCGGGGAGCTGTTTTTT. Its translation is CASSQEFRTSDTGELFF.

This clonotype was detected only a few times. The rearrangement uses TRBV5-1 and TRBJ2-2, with a weak D call TRBD2 (5 bases). V was cut by 4 bases and J by 6 bases, with 16 bases left in between. CDR1 and CDR2 (germline): SGHRS, YFSETQ. The CDR3 length is 15 residues. In DNA form, the CDR3 reads TGCGCCAGCAGCGCAACCGGGAATTTACCCGGGGAGCTGTTTTTT. Translated: CASSATGNLPGELFF.

This clonotype has a handful of counts. This sequence joins TRBV6-1 and TRBJ1-1; the match to TRBD1 covers 9 bases. V lost 3 bases, J lost 3 bases, and 5 bases stayed unmatched. The CDR3 is 15 amino acids. Germline CDR1 MNHNS, CDR2 SASEGT. This CDR3 is CASSDYRGPDTEAFF. CDR3 sequence (DNA): TGTGCCAGCAGTGATTACAGGGGGCCGGACACTGAAGCTTTCTTT.

The chain has TRBV2 and TRBJ2-7, with TRBD2 as a possible D gene (6 bases). This CDR3 contains 13 residues. Germline assignment: CDR1 SNHLY and CDR2 FYNNEI. V was cut by 8 bases and J by 5 bases, with 16 bases left in between. CDR3 loop: CASRPAGSHEQYF. In DNA form, the CDR3 reads TGTGCCAGCCGACCCGCGGGGAGTCACGAGCAGTACTTC.

This clonotype has at least ten counts. The V and J genes are TRBV7-9 and TRBJ2-7; D may be TRBD2 (5 bases). The CDR3 consists of 12 residues. V was trimmed by 3 bases and J by 4 bases, leaving 7 bases between them. The germline gives CDR1 SEHNR, CDR2 FQNEAQ (reference sequence). The CDR3, as DNA: TGTGCCAGCAGCTTCGGGAAATACGAGCAGTACTTC. Amino acids: CASSFGKYEQYF.

This chain uses TRBV3-1 with TRBJ1-1; D is undetermined. V lost 4 bases and J lost 1, with 16 bases in between. CDR1 and CDR2 from the germline V gene are LGHDT and YNNKEL (reference sequence). The CDR3 runs 16 residues. The DNA for the CDR3 is TGTGCCAGCAGCCCAAGTAATGCAGCTGCGAACACTGAAGCTTTCTTT. Encoded protein: CASSPSNAAANTEAFF.

This clonotype was recorded at least ten times. V is TRBV29-1 and J is TRBJ2-7, with D maybe TRBD2 (5 bases). The V gene's germline CDR1 is SQVTM and CDR2 ANQGSEA. With 1 base removed from V and 9 bases from J, the gap between germline ends came to 16 bases. This CDR3 comprises 13 residues. This chain's CDR3 is CSVEVAAESGQYF. CDR3 DNA sequence: TGCAGCGTTGAAGTTGCAGCGGAATCGGGGCAGTACTTC.

This sequence joins TRBV19 and TRBJ1-2; D call uncertain. Germline V gene data show CDR1 as LNHDA and CDR2 as SQIVND (reference sequence). V was trimmed by 4 bases and J by 6 bases, leaving 9 bases between them. The CDR3 spans 12 residues. In DNA, the CDR3 is TGTGCCAGTAGTAGACCCAACAATGGCTACACCTTC. Translated, it gives CASSRPNNGYTF.

The chain has TRBV20-1 and TRBJ1-1; 11 positions match TRBD1. The V and J ends lost 3 bases and 8 bases, in that order; junction bases with no gene match: 11. In germline, CDR1 is DFQATT, CDR2 SNEGSKA (reference sequence). CDR3 size: 15 residues. As DNA, the CDR3 is TGCAGTGCTAGCCCCCCCCGGACAGGGGGCCGAGAAGCTTTCTTT. This encodes CSASPPRTGGREAFF.

Only a few counts were recorded for this clonotype. The chain's CDR3 is CSAPYYGYTF. CDR3 nucleotide sequence: TGCAGTGCTCCTTACTATGGCTACACCTTC. The chain links TRBV20-1 to TRBJ1-2; D not certain. V lost 5 bases and J 3 bases, leaving 4 bases between the germline ends. This CDR3 region has 10 residues. Germline values: CDR1 DFQATT, CDR2 SNEGSKA (reference sequence).

This clonotype was recorded a few times. V usage is TRBV25-1 and J usage is TRBJ2-7; a possible D gene is TRBD2 (6 bases). Deletions cut 8 bases from V and 3 bases from J, with 17 bases between. Germline assignment: CDR1 MGHDK and CDR2 SYGVNS. This CDR3 spans 14 amino acids. This chain's CDR3 is CASGLLGGIYEQYF. CDR3 DNA: TGTGCCAGCGGGCTATTGGGGGGTATCTACGAGCAGTACTTC.

This clonotype occurred a few times. The chain recombines TRBV4-1 with TRBJ1-4; D is unresolved. The germline V gene has CDR1 MGHRA and CDR2 YSYEKL. The CDR3 consists of 16 residues. Trimming took 1 base from V and 4 from J, leaving 13 bases between them. For the CDR3, the DNA is TGCGCCAGCAGCCAAGCCGCGAGGCAGAGTAATGAAAAACTGTTTTTT. This encodes CASSQAARQSNEKLFF.

This clonotype was seen more than once but under ten times. The chain combines TRBV19 with TRBJ2-7; D is undetermined. The CDR3 consists of 14 residues. V was pared by 1 base and J by 2 bases, with 9 bases between. The germline CDR1 and CDR2 sequences are LNHDA and SQIVND (reference sequence). The CDR3 region is CASSIAGTTYEQYF. CDR3 DNA sequence: TGTGCCAGTAGTATAGCAGGCACCACCTACGAGCAGTACTTC.

The rearrangement uses TRBV4-2 and TRBJ1-2, with unresolved D. Trimming took off 0 bases at V and 8 bases at J, with 10 bases between the two ends. This CDR3 contains 13 residues. Germline CDR1 and CDR2: LGHNA and YNFKEQ. This chain's CDR3 is CASSQDLPGGYTF. For the CDR3, the DNA is TGTGCCAGCAGCCAAGATCTACCCGGCGGCTACACCTTC.

This clonotype was observed a few times. The chain has TRBV20-1 and TRBJ2-2, with 8 bases fitting TRBD1. The CDR3 is 13 residues long. Per the germline V gene, CDR1 is DFQATT and CDR2 is SNEGSKA (reference sequence). V was clipped by 5 bases and J by 7 bases; unmatched bases: 6. DNA for the CDR3: TGCAGTGCTGGACAGGGTTTAGTCGGGGAGCTGTTTTTT. This codes for CSAGQGLVGELFF.

This sequence joins TRBV20-1 and TRBJ2-5, with 10 bases lining up with TRBD2. The CDR3 extends over 18 amino acids. With V trimmed by 1 base and J by 2 bases, 13 bases remained unmatched. Germline CDR1 and CDR2: DFQATT and SNEGSKA (reference sequence). The DNA for the CDR3 is TGCAGTGCTAGAGGGTGGCCCAGCGGGGGGGCAGGGCAAGAGACCCAGTACTTC. This encodes CSARGWPSGGAGQETQYF.

Here the CDR3 DNA reads TGCGCCAGCAGGTCGGGACAGGGGGCTGGGCCGCAGTATTTT. Protein sequence: CASRSGQGAGPQYF. This sequence joins TRBV5-1 and TRBJ2-3; 12 bases are shared with TRBD1. Germline values: CDR1 SGHRS, CDR2 YFSETQ. The CDR3 is 14 amino acids. J gave up 10 bases and V 5 bases, and 8 bases lay outside the gene matches.